This TCR beta chain appears in the sequencing data of a study of blood T cell repertoires in COVID-19. Study-wide background: Samples came from the United States, Italy and Spain, spanning acute and convalescent COVID-19. The analysed material was cDNA or gDNA that came from T cells, B-cell-depleted T cells, or PBMCs.

Original methodology: Quantification of nucleated cells was approximated via reference gene primer amplification. Only in-frame clones appear in the TCRdb table, and some are missing; sequencing was by immunoSEQ multiplex PCR. V and J calls and clone size are as listed in that table; D and trimming were resolved from the DNA. The sample consists of fewer than 250,000 clones, around four fifths of them appearing once. Germline CDR1 reads KGHSH; CDR2 reads LQKENI. V gave up 6 bases and J gave up 6 bases, with 18 bases separating them. This CDR3 comprises 15 residues. The clonotype was recovered from a human donor in a cohort sampled during active COVID-19. Sequencing used peripheral blood. The chain employs TRBV18 and TRBJ2-1; D perhaps matches TRBD1 (7 bases). DNA for the CDR3: TGTGCCAGCTCCATCGCGGGACAGTGGCCCAATGAGCAGTTCTTC. As protein: CASSIAGQWPNEQFF.